This T cell receptor (beta chain) was captured in a study of Ad26.COV2.S vaccination and SARS-CoV-2 variants. Treatment noted: around 19 received Ad26.COV2.S at low or high dose, single or two shots; about 5 received placebo; per-sample allocation not given. On day 63 after the first injection, vaccine and placebo recipients gave samples. An Ad26 vector carrying the Wuhan-strain SARS-CoV-2 spike served as the vaccine. Profiled with immunoSEQ multiplex PCR; TCRdb holds only in-frame clones, not every one. The sample holds around 300,000 clones, 75% to 90% seen once. As regards this clone: Its antigen remains unknown.

Study-wide points: Ad26.COV2.S recipients had broader spike-specific TCRs (P = 0.0014). Spike-specific CD8+ and CD4+ T cell responses reportedly showed substantial breadth after vaccination.

The CDR3 runs to 15 residues. CDR1 and CDR2 from the germline V gene are KGHSH and LQKENI. Trimming took 5 bases from V and 5 from J; bases not matched to a gene: 6. The sequenced sample was peripheral blood, obtained in a trial of Ad26.COV2.S vaccine versus placebo. This receptor was taken from a person aged 18-65 years who received the Ad26.COV2.S COVID-19 vaccine or a placebo. The chain uses TRBV18 and TRBJ2-3; 11 bases are a match to TRBD2. In DNA form, the CDR3 reads TGTGCCAGCTCAACTAGCGGGAGCCCTGGAGATACGCAGTATTTT. Residues: CASSTSGSPGDTQYF.